This T cell receptor beta chain was recovered during a study of cytomegalovirus exposure and HLA in healthy donors (dated 2017 in TCRdb). With regard to the full study: An earlier analysis of some 500 of the donors reported more than 250 Gb of sequence data and roughly 100 million unique TCR beta sequences from some 180 million T cells. An early release covering some 640 HLA-typed donors comprised roughly 300 gigabases of sequencing data and roughly 85 million unique TCR sequences. Of the 398 genotyped donors, approximately 80% fell in the genetic ancestry cluster associated with self-reported Caucasian donors. The aim of the study was to test whether cataloging public T cell receptors could identify signatures of past pathogen exposure. The study profiled the T cell repertoires of some 610 subjects by immunosequencing and related them to cytomegalovirus serostatus. Besides the first cohort of approximately 670 subjects, a separate validation cohort made up of 95 to 150 different subjects was used. High-throughput TCR immunosequencing, statistical association of individual TCRs with disease status, and machine learning were combined to predict cytomegalovirus infection status. A later analysis re-analyzed previously published TCR beta repertoires from about 600 donors and added high-resolution HLA genotyping to study TCR occurrence patterns. In the later analysis, no new phenotypic data were used to find candidate immune exposures; instead, reliance was placed on TCR beta sequences and their occurrence across donors. An earlier analysis of 587 of the donors used high-throughput TCR beta sequencing to judge whether each TCR beta V gene segment behaved as functional or pseudogenic. Donor age, sex, ethnicity and CMV serostatus were collected together with the repertoire data. A later genetic analysis took genome-wide SNP genotypes for about 55% of the 666 donors and used that subset as a discovery cohort. All discovery cohort repertoires had been generated using a single sequencing platform. Class I and class II HLA loci were covered by the typing at four-digit resolution. Typing coverage differed by locus: A, B, C, DRB1 and DQB1 were typed in about 620-640 donors, DQA1 in 500 to 550, DPA1 in over 600, and DPB1 in approximately 450. Five DR-DQ haplotypes were handled as single units for association and clustering, since linkage in the cohort was strong. On average, roughly 240,000 unique TCR beta nucleotide sequences were sequenced per donor among roughly 430 genotyped donors of the cohort, with roughly 20% of those sequences being non-productive.

For this clone: Its antigen is not yet known. Within one base of it there is no much larger clone, and no base qualities were kept.

In total, roughly 670 healthy bone marrow donors made up the cohort. At the time of sampling, all cohort members were nominally healthy, though unrecorded immune exposures were likely present. The donor tested CMV seropositive and was one of the 289 seropositive cohort members. Each donor provided a peripheral blood sample, and peripheral blood mononuclear cells were used for TCR beta sequencing. The Qiagen DNeasy Blood Extraction Kit was used to extract genomic DNA from the blood cell samples. What the work shows at the level of the full study, not this receptor alone: According to a later analysis, most CMV-associated TCR beta chains appeared to be HLA-restricted, and the HLA associations seemed to be driven largely by CMV exposure. According to a later genetic analysis, donors in an Asian-associated ancestry cluster had fewer N-insertions in productive TCRs than the roughly 670-donor mean. A further reported finding was that TCR beta sequences accurately predicted the HLA-A and HLA-B alleles for most subjects in the first cohort. The earlier analysis of some 540 of the donors excluded 15 to 20 rarely observed V segments, including chromosome 9 orphons, because counts were too low. CMV serostatus was the only immune exposure information available for the cohort. Strong co-occurrence of HLA alleles, especially DR and DQ, made assigning TCR associations to individual alleles difficult. Because the 87-base-pair reads could not distinguish some IMGT-functional V segments, including TRBV6-2 and TRBV6-3, those segments were excluded. At a false discovery rate of 0.05, a later analysis linked fewer than 20,000 TCR beta sequences to specific HLA alleles. Several of the top co-occurrence clusters appeared to be linked to parvovirus B19, influenza, CMV and Epstein-Barr virus, according to a later analysis. The study gave a list of 150 to 200 TCR beta chains associated with cytomegalovirus. Linkage disequilibrium might explain the correlated functional status among segregating V segments, but an unknown experimental factor could not be excluded. In an earlier analysis of some 550 of the donors, most TCR beta V segments were observed in productive rearrangements about 87% or about 30% of the time, broadly matching IMGT annotations. In both the original and validation cohorts, the classifier was reported to diagnose cytomegalovirus status with high specificity and sensitivity. Most TCR sequences were seen in very few donors, while some public TCRs were found in many individuals. A cluster of highly shared sequence variants was judged likely to represent a technical artifact of the sequencing pipeline. The authors suggested that the approach could potentially be generalized to other disease states and immunological phenotypes. HLA typing was unavailable for some donors at each locus, so association tests used only the typed subset. In a later genetic analysis, a missense DCLRE1C variant was associated with V-gene and J-gene trimming of TCR beta chains, and the association was replicated in an independent cohort. In vitro tests confirmed that three of the cytomegalovirus-associated TCR beta chains recognize cytomegalovirus antigens. Compared with equally common non-associated chains, HLA-associated TCR beta chains in a later analysis were more clonally expanded and had lower generation probabilities. In a later analysis, the rate of TCR association differed among HLA loci, with DRB1 alleles having the most associated TCRs and HLA-C alleles having the fewest. Only TCR beta chains were sequenced in this cohort, and the absence of alpha or paired-chain data limited detectable features. Presence/absence analyses assumed roughly uniform sequencing depth across donors, an assumption that may not hold.

The receptor library was made with the immunoSEQ multiplex PCR assay. The multiplex PCR relied on a mix of 60 forward primers for TCR Vbeta segments and 13 reverse primers for TCR Jbeta segments. Amplification of the CDR3 region of rearranged TCR beta genes was performed with a multiplex PCR assay on genomic DNA. The amplified TCR beta libraries were sequenced on the Illumina HiSeq System as 87-base-pair reads. The paper's processing steps were these. Across the roughly 600 repertoires, a later analysis counted about 81 million unique TCR beta chains, some 11 million of which were shared by at least two donors. A nearest-neighbor algorithm error-corrected the raw reads and collapsed the reads into unique sequences, merging closely related sequences to remove PCR and sequencing errors. CDR3 sequences were aligned to IMGT reference sequences to assign V, D and J gene segments. For a sequence to be retained, a match of at least six nucleotides to both a V gene segment and a J gene segment was required. Rearrangements were called productive when the CDR3 lacked stop codons and stayed in frame with V and J; all others were non-productive. CDR3 was defined according to IMGT convention as the region running from the second conserved V-encoded cysteine to the conserved J-encoded phenylalanine. In an earlier analysis of around 640 of the donors, sequences lacking an unambiguous match to a single V gene segment were excluded. An earlier analysis of under 750 of the donors called V segments functional above 56.7% productive rearrangements and segregating when the between-donor standard deviation exceeded 5%. A statistical classification framework was built for diagnosing cytomegalovirus status from the catalog of TCR beta chain sequences. V and J gene assignment, in a later analysis, came from comparing TCR nucleotide sequences with IMGT/GENE-DB human TR gene sequences. Using the TCRdist pipeline, a later analysis assigned CDR3 sequences along with most-parsimonious VDJ recombination scenarios. A later analysis defined each TCR beta chain by its CDR3 amino acid sequence plus V-gene family, and excluded reads lacking a unique V-gene family. To address suspected cross-contamination and a sequencing artifact, a later analysis removed a few hundred highly shared, low-generation-probability nucleotide sequences. In a later analysis, a clonal expansion index was calculated for each public chain from normalized within-repertoire ranks of inferred template counts. Generation probabilities in a later analysis came from a VDJ recombination model fitted to out-of-frame rearrangements, and those results were checked against IGoR. A later analysis scored TCR-TCR, TCR-HLA and TCR-CMV co-occurrence with hypergeometric tests, applying a repertoire-size bias correction to TCR pairs. A later analysis estimated false discovery rates by permuting HLA or CMV assignments 20 times. In a later analysis, co-occurring TCRs were grouped with DBSCAN, and TCRdist sequence similarity was added when clustering was performed within HLA-allele-positive subsets. Co-occurrence clustering excluded repertoires with fewer than 30,000 or more than 120,000 public chains, plus five with anomalous nucleotide sharing. TCRdb retrieved this table from immuneACCESS and kept in-frame rearrangements only. Not all clones are present; in checked studies, unresolved V genes account for under half, and no reason is known for the remainder. V and J calls and clone size are copied from that table; D and trimming were computed from the DNA. The sample data list about 130,000 clones, and approximately 70% of these were observed just once. The biggest ten clones account for roughly 3% of the sample.

Taken from the germline V gene (reference sequence), the CDR1 and CDR2 loops are MNHNY and SVGAGI. Trimming at the junction amounts to 2 bases on V and 4 bases on J, and the germline ends lie 6 bases apart. The cysteine opens and the phenylalanine closes a CDR3 of 13 amino acids. Only the CDR3 DNA is retained, 39 bases long and in frame from the first base. The TCR sequence derives from a woman in her sixties or seventies in good health and CMV-seropositive. Sequencing was done on a sample of PBMCs. The chain couples TRBV6-6 to TRBJ1-5; the D gene lacks a confident call. In nucleotides, the sequence is TGTGCCAGCAGTTACGGCCAGAATCAGCCCCAGCATTTT. This codes for CASSYGQNQPQHF.